Listed below are T cell receptor beta chains from one sample, sequenced in a study of cytomegalovirus exposure and HLA in healthy donors. TCRdb's table, derived via immunoSEQ multiplex PCR, lists solely in-frame clones and lacks some. The sample contains 90,000 to 120,000 clones, 81% of which appear only once. Specimen: PBMCs. These receptors all stem from a man in his thirties or forties in good health and CMV-seronegative. The CDR3 runs from the conserved cysteine through the conserved F or W. A D gene is named only where the DNA matches it firmly. Size is stated for part of the rows, as once, few or many counts, or as a class when the clone is expanded.

abundance	j_gene	v_gene	d_gene	CDR3aa	CDR3nt
once	TRBJ2-5	TRBV9	TRBD2	CASSVTWGGQETQYF	TGTGCCAGCAGCGTAACATGGGGAGGGCAAGAGACCCAGTACTTC
few	TRBJ2-1	TRBV14	TRBD2	CASSQERGRAGYNEQFF	TGTGCCAGCAGCCAAGAGCGCGGGAGGGCCGGGTACAATGAGCAGTTCTTC
-	TRBJ1-3	TRBV30	-	CAWTIQVSGNTIYF	TGTGCCTGGACTATCCAGGTATCTGGAAACACCATATATTTT
-	TRBJ2-3	TRBV5-1	-	CASSLDRPGDTQYF	TGCGCCAGCAGCTTGGACAGGCCCGGAGATACGCAGTATTTT
-	TRBJ1-5	TRBV6-6	-	CASSSGENSNQPQHF	TGTGCCAGCAGCTCAGGGGAGAATAGCAATCAGCCCCAGCATTTT
-	TRBJ1-2	TRBV6-1	TRBD1	CASSEALLTGGAIHGYTF	TGTGCCAGCAGTGAAGCGCTTCTGACAGGGGGCGCGATCCATGGCTACACCTTC
-	TRBJ1-4	TRBV4-2	-	CASSLQRGGKEKLFF	TGTGCCAGCAGCCTGCAGCGGGGCGGGAAGGAAAAACTGTTTTTT
-	TRBJ1-6	TRBV7-8	-	CASSSSFEGQRNSPLHF	TGTGCCAGCAGCTCAAGTTTCGAGGGACAAAGAAATTCACCCCTCCACTTT
-	TRBJ2-1	TRBV15	-	CATSSLESPPYNEQFF	TGTGCCACCAGCAGTCTCGAGTCTCCTCCCTACAATGAGCAGTTCTTC
-	TRBJ2-1	TRBV5-6	-	CASSLWGGNEQFF	TGTGCCAGCAGCTTGTGGGGAGGAAATGAGCAGTTCTTC
-	TRBJ2-7	TRBV11-3	-	CASSSSLGAYEQYF	TGTGCCAGCAGCTCCTCCCTTGGGGCTTACGAGCAGTACTTC
-	TRBJ1-5	TRBV7-9	-	CASTDRHPRYSNQPQHF	TGTGCCAGCACCGACCGACACCCCCGATATAGCAATCAGCCCCAGCATTTT
-	TRBJ1-5	TRBV19	-	CASSPGVMANQPQHF	TGTGCCAGTAGTCCAGGGGTGATGGCCAATCAGCCCCAGCATTTT
-	TRBJ2-7	TRBV10-2	-	CASSESVTGRAYEQYF	TGCGCCAGCAGTGAGTCGGTGACAGGTAGGGCCTACGAGCAGTACTTC
-	TRBJ2-7	TRBV5-1	-	CASSLALGAVGDEQYF	TGCGCCAGCAGCTTGGCCCTGGGGGCCGTAGGAGACGAGCAGTACTTC
-	TRBJ2-7	TRBV5-1	TRBD2	CASKRELAYEQYF	TGCGCCAGCAAGCGGGAGTTGGCGTACGAGCAGTACTTC
-	TRBJ1-1	TRBV19	TRBD1	CASSILQGETEAFF	TGTGCCAGTAGTATCCTGCAGGGGGAAACTGAAGCTTTCTTT
-	TRBJ2-5	TRBV5-1	-	CASSLARAQQETQYF	TGCGCCAGCAGCTTGGCCCGTGCACAGCAAGAGACCCAGTACTTC
once	TRBJ2-3	TRBV2	TRBD1	CASTRTGTGGNTQYF	TGTGCCAGCACCCGCACCGGGACAGGGGGCAATACGCAGTATTTT
-	TRBJ2-7	TRBV6-5	-	CASSSGPGLIEQYF	TGTGCCAGCAGTTCCGGACCAGGGTTAATCGAGCAGTACTTC
-	TRBJ2-7	TRBV25-1	-	CASRLSSYEQYF	TGTGCCAGCCGCCTGAGCTCCTACGAGCAGTACTTC
-	TRBJ1-1	TRBV4-1	-	CASSQESAANTEAFF	TGCGCCAGCAGCCAAGAAAGTGCGGCGAACACTGAAGCTTTCTTT
-	TRBJ1-5	TRBV18	-	CASSPPSGNQPQHF	TGTGCCAGCTCACCACCGTCAGGGAATCAGCCCCAGCATTTT
-	TRBJ2-1	TRBV2	TRBD1	CASQFWDRGDNEQFF	TGTGCCAGCCAATTTTGGGACAGGGGCGACAATGAGCAGTTCTTC
-	TRBJ1-5	TRBV6-6	-	CASSPHAEGQPQHF	TGTGCCAGCAGTCCGCACGCGGAGGGTCAGCCCCAGCATTTT
-	TRBJ1-1	TRBV7-3	-	CASSSYTDTEAFF	TGTGCCAGCAGCTCATATACGGACACTGAAGCTTTCTTT
-	TRBJ2-5	TRBV11-2	-	CASSNIKETQYF	TGTGCCAGCAGTAACATCAAAGAGACCCAGTACTTC
-	TRBJ2-2	TRBV7-6	TRBD2	CASSLDRGGAPGELFF	TGTGCCAGCAGCTTAGATCGCGGGGGGGCCCCGGGGGAGCTGTTTTTT
-	TRBJ2-1	TRBV7-3	TRBD2	CASSPTSGGAIEQFF	TGTGCCAGCAGCCCAACTAGCGGGGGGGCCATTGAGCAGTTCTTC
-	TRBJ2-7	TRBV9	TRBD2	CASSAGLAGDGQQYF	TGTGCCAGCAGCGCCGGACTAGCGGGAGATGGCCAGCAGTACTTC
-	TRBJ1-2	TRBV4-1	-	CASSQVGGNGYGYTF	TGCGCCAGCAGCCAAGTCGGGGGGAATGGCTATGGCTACACCTTC
-	TRBJ2-6	TRBV7-9	-	CASSRTGLDSGANVLTF	TGTGCCAGCAGCCGCACAGGGTTAGACTCTGGGGCCAACGTCCTGACTTTC
-	TRBJ1-4	TRBV2	-	CASSEARGDEKLFF	TGTGCCAGCAGTGAGGCCAGGGGCGACGAAAAACTGTTTTTT
-	TRBJ1-1	TRBV7-7	-	CASSPGEITEAFF	TGTGCTAGCAGTCCAGGGGAAATAACTGAAGCTTTCTTT
-	TRBJ1-2	TRBV5-1	-	CASGIQGRGGYTF	TGCGCCAGCGGCATACAGGGTAGAGGTGGCTACACCTTC
-	TRBJ1-3	TRBV6-5	-	CASSYSRTPGNTIYF	TGTGCCAGCAGTTACTCTCGAACACCTGGAAACACCATATATTTT